This T cell receptor beta chain derives from a study of blood T cell repertoires in COVID-19. Study in general: Sites across the United States, Italy and Spain contributed samples from acute and convalescent COVID-19.

This CDR3 spans 14 amino acids. Trimming cost V 3 bases and J 1 base, with 9 bases left between them. Per germline, CDR1 LNHDA and CDR2 SQIVND (reference sequence). As processed by the authors: Amplifying reference gene primers gave estimates of nucleated cell counts. Some clones are missing from TCRdb's copy, which holds only in-frame ones; the method was immunoSEQ multiplex PCR. V and J calls and clone size are copied from that table; D and trimming were computed from the DNA. This table has fewer than 250,000 clones, 65% to 90% appearing once. The TCR was taken from a woman aged 45-60 years with acute or convalescent COVID-19. The chain uses TRBV19 and TRBJ1-1; D remains unclear. Sequences were obtained from peripheral blood. The CDR3 here is CASSISLRNTEAFF. The CDR3 DNA sequence: TGTGCCAGTAGTATTTCCCTGAGGAACACTGAAGCTTTCTTT. The variable domain in full, completed from reference TRBV19 and TRBJ1-1, reads DGGITQSPKYLFRKEGQNVTLSCEQNLNHDAMYWYRQDPGQGLRLIYYSQIVNDFQKGDIAEGYSVSREKKESFPLTVTSAQKNPTAFYLCASSISLRNTEAFFGQGTRLTVV.